This TCR beta chain appears in the sequencing data of a study of blood T cell repertoires in COVID-19. About the study: Samples taken during acute and convalescent COVID-19 were collected in the United States, Italy and Spain.

In the original processing: Counts of nucleated cells, estimated from reference gene primer amplification, were obtained. Using immunoSEQ multiplex PCR, the repertoire was profiled, and TCRdb retains in-frame clones only, with some absent. That table is the source of V, J and clone size, and D and trimming were worked out from the DNA. The repertoire consists of hundreds of thousands of clones, with 75% to 90% occurring once and the leading ten covering about 6%. The Seattle patients, enrolled during active infection, were followed longitudinally. Per the germline V gene, CDR1 is MNHEY and CDR2 is SMNVEV (reference sequence). There are 14 residues in the CDR3. Trimming took 6 bases from V and 4 from J, leaving 14 bases between them.

The clonotype comes from a woman aged 45-65 years with COVID-19, enrolled during active disease. This chain joins TRBV27 and TRBJ2-3; possible D gene TRBD1, 6 bases. Specimen: peripheral blood. The CDR3 nucleotides are TGTGCCAGCAGCACAGGGAGTTTCGCAGATACGCAGTATTTT. As protein: CASSTGSFADTQYF.